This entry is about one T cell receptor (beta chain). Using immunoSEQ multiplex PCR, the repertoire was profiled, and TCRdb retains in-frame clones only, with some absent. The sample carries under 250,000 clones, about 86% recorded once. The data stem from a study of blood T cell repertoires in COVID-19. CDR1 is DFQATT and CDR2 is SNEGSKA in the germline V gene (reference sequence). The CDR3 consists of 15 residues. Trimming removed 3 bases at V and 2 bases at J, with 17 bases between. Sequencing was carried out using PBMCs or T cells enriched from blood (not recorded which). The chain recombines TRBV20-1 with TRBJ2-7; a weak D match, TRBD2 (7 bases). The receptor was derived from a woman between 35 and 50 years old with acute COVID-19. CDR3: CSASRGLADTYEQYF. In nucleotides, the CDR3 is TGCAGTGCTAGTCGGGGGCTAGCGGACACCTACGAGCAGTACTTC.